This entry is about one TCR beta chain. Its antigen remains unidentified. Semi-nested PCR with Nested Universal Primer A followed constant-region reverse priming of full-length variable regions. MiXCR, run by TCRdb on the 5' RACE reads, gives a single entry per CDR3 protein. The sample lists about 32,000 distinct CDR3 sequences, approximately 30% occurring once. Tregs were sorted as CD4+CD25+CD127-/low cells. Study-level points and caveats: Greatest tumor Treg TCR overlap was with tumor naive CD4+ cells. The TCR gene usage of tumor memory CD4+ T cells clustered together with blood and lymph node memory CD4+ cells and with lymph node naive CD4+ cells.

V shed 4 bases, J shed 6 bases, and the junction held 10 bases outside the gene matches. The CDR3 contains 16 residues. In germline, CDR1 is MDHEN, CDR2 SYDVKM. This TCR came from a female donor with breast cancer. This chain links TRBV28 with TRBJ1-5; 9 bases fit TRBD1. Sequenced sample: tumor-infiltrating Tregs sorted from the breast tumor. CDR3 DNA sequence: TGTGCCAGCAGTTCCATGGGACAGGGTCGTTTTCAGCCCCAGCATTTT. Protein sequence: CASSSMGQGRFQPQHF.